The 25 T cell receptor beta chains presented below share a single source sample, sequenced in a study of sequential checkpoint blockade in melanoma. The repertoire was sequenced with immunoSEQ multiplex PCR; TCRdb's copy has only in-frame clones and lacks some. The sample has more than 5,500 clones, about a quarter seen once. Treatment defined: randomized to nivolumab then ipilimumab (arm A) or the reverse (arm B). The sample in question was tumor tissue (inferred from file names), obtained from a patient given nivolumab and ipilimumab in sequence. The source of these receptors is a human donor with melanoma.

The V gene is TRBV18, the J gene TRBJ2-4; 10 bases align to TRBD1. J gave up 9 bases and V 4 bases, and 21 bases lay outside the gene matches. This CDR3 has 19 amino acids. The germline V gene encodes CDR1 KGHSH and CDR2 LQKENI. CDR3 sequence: CASSLLPTGGDLRWAIQYF. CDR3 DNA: TGTGCCAGCTCACTCCTACCGACAGGGGGCGATCTCCGCTGGGCCATTCAGTACTTC.

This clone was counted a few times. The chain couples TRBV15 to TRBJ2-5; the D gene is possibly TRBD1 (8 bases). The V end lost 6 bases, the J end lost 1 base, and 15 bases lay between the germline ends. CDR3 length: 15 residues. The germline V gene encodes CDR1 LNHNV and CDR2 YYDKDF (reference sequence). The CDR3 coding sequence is TGTGCCACCAGAACGGACAGGGAGGGCCAAGAGACCCAGTACTTC. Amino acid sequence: CATRTDREGQETQYF. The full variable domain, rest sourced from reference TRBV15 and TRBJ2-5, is DAMVIQNPRYQVTQFGKPVTLSCSQTLNHNVMYWYQQKSSQAPKLLFHYYDKDFNNEADTPDNFQSRRPNTSFCFLDIRSPGLGDTAMYLCATRTDREGQETQYFGPGTRLLVL.

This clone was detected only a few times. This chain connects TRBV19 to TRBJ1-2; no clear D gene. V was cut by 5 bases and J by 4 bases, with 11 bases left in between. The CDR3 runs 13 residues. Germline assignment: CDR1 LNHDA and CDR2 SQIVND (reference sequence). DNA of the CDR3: TGTGCCAGTAGTCTCCCGTTCCTCTATGGCTACACCTTC. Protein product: CASSLPFLYGYTF.

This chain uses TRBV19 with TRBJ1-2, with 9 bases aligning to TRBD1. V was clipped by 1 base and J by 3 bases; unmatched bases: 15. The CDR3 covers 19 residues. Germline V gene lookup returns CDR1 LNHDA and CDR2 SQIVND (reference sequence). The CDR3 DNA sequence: TGTGCCAGTAGTATAGTAGGGTCCTGGACAGGGGTAGGGGACTATGGCTACACCTTC. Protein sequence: CASSIVGSWTGVGDYGYTF. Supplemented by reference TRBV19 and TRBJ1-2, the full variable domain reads DGGITQSPKYLFRKEGQNVTLSCEQNLNHDAMYWYRQDPGQGLRLIYYSQIVNDFQKGDIAEGYSVSREKKESFPLTVTSAQKNPTAFYLCASSIVGSWTGVGDYGYTFGSGTRLTVV.

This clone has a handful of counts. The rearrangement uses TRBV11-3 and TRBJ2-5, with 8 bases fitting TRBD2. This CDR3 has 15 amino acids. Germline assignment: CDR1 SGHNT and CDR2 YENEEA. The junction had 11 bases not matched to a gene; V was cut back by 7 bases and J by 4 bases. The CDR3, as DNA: TGTGCCAGCACCACCGGGAGGGTTTACGGAGAGACCCAGTACTTC. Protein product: CASTTGRVYGETQYF.

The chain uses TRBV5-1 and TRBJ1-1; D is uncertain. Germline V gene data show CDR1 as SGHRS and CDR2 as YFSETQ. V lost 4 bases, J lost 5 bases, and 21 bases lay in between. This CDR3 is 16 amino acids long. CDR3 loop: CASSLGPGSSRTEAFF. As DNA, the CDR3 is TGCGCCAGCAGCCTTGGCCCCGGGTCCTCAAGGACTGAAGCTTTCTTT.

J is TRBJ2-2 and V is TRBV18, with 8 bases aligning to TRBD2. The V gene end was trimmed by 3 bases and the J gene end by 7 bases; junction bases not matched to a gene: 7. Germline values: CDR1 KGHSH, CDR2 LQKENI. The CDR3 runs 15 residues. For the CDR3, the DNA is TGTGCCAGCTCACCTTCCGGGAGGGCCGGCGGGGAGCTGTTTTTT. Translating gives CASSPSGRAGGELFF.

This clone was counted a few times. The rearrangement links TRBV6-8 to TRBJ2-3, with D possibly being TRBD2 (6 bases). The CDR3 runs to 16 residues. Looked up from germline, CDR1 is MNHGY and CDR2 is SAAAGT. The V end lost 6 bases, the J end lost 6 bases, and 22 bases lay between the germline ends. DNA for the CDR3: TGTGCCAGCAGCCAATATCCCCCCCGGGACTCCGATACGCAGTATTTT. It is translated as CASSQYPPRDSDTQYF.

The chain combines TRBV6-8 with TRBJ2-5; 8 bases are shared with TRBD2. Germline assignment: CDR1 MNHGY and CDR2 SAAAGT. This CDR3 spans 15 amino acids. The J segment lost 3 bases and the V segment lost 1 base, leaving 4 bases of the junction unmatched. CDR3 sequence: CASSYYREGKETQYF. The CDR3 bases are TGTGCCAGCAGTTACTACCGGGAGGGAAAAGAGACCCAGTACTTC.

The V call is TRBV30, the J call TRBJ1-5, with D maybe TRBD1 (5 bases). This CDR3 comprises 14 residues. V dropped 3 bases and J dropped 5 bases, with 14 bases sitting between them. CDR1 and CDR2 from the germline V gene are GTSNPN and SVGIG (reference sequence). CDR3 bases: TGTGCCTGGAGCCTGGGGCAGAGCTATCAGCCCCAGCATTTT. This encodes CAWSLGQSYQPQHF.

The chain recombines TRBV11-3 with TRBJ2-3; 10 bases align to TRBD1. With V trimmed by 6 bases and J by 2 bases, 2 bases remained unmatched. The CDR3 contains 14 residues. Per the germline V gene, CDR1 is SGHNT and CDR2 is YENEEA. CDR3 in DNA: TGTGCCAGCAGGGGGACAGGGGTCACAGATACGCAGTATTTT. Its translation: CASRGTGVTDTQYF. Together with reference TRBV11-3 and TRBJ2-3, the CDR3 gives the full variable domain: EAGVVQSPRYKIIEKKQPVAFWCNPISGHNTLYWYLQNLGQGPELLIRYENEEAVDDSQLPKDRFSAERLKGVDSTLKIQPAELGDSAVYLCASRGTGVTDTQYFGPGTRLTVL.

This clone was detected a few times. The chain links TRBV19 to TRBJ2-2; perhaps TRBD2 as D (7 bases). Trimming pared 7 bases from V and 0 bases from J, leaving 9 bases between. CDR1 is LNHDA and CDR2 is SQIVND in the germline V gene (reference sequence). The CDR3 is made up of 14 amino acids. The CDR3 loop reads CASMGGPNTGELFF. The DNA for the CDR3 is TGTGCCAGTATGGGGGGGCCGAACACCGGGGAGCTGTTTTTT.

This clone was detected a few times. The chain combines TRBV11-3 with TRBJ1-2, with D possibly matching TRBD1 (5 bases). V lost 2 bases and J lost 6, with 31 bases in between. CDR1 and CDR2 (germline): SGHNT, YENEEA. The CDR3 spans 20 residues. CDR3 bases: TGTGCCAGCAGCTTAATCGGGACCCCCCCGGGTCTCACCTTATTCCATGGCTACACCTTC. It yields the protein CASSLIGTPPGLTLFHGYTF.

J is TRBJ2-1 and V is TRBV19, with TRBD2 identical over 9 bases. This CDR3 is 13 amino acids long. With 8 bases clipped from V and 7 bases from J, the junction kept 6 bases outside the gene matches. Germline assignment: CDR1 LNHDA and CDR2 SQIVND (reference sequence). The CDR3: CASGGLARNEQFF. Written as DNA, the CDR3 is TGTGCCAGTGGCGGACTAGCGCGGAATGAGCAGTTCTTC.

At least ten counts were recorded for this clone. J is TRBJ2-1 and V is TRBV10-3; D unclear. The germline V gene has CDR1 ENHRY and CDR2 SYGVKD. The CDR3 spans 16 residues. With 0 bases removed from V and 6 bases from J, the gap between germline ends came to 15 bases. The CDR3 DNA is TGTGCCATCAGTGAGTCCCTGAGTGGCGTAGGCAATGAGCAGTTCTTC. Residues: CAISESLSGVGNEQFF.

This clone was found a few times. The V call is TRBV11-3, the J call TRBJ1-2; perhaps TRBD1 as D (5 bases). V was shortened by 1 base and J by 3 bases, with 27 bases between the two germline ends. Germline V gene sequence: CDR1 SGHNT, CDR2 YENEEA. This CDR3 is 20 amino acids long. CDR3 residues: CASSLGGAGPHPPSHYGYTF. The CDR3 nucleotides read TGTGCCAGCAGCTTAGGGGGCGCAGGACCACACCCCCCTTCCCACTATGGCTACACCTTC.

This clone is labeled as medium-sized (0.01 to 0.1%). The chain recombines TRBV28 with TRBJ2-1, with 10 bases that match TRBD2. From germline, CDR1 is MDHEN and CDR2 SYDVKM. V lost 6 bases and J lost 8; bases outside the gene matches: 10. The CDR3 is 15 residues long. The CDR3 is CASSAPSGRVHEQFF. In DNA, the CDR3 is TGTGCCAGCAGCGCCCCTAGCGGGAGAGTTCATGAGCAGTTCTTC.

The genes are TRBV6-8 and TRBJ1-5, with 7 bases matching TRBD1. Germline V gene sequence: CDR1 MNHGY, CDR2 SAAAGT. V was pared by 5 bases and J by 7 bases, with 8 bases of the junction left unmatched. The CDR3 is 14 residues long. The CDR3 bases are TGTGCCAGCAGTGAGACAGGGCCGATGCAGCCCCAGCATTTT. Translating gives CASSETGPMQPQHF.

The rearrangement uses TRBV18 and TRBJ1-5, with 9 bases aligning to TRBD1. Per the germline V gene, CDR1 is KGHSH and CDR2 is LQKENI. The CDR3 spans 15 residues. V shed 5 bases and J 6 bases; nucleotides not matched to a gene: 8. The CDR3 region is CASSSGQGQGQPQHF. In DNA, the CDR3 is TGTGCCAGCTCATCGGGACAGGGTCAGGGTCAGCCCCAGCATTTT.

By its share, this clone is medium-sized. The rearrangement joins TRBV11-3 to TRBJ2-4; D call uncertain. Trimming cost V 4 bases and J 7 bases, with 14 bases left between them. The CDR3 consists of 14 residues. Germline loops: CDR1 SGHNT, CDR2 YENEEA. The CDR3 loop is CASSSGWGMNIQYF. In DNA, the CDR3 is TGTGCCAGCAGCTCTGGTTGGGGAATGAACATTCAGTACTTC.

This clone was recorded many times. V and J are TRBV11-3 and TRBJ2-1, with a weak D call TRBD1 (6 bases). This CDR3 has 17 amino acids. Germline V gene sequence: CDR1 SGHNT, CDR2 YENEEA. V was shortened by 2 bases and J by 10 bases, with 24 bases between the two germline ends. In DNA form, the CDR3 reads TGTGCCAGCAGCTTACTCGACTGGGCCTCACAGGGAGTGGAGCAGTTCTTC. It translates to CASSLLDWASQGVEQFF.

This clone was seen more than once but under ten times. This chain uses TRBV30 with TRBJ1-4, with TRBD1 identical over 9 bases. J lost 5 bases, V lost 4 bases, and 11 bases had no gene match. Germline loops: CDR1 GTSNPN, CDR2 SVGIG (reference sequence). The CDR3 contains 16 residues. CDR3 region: CAWTPGQGARNEKLFF. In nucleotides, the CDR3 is TGTGCCTGGACCCCGGGACAGGGCGCCCGAAATGAAAAACTGTTTTTT.

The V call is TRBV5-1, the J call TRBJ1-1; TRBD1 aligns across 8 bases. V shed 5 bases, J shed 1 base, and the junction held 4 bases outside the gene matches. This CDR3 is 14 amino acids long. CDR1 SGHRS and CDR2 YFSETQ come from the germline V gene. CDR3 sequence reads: CASRTGQGNTEAFF. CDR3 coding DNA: TGCGCCAGCAGGACAGGACAGGGGAACACTGAAGCTTTCTTT.

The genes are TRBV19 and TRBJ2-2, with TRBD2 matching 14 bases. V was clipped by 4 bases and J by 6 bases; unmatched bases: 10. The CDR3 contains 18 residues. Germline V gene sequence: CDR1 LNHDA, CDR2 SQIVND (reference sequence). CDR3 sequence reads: CASSTGPGTSGSAGELFF. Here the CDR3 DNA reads TGTGCCAGTAGTACGGGGCCTGGGACTAGCGGGAGCGCCGGGGAGCTGTTTTTT.

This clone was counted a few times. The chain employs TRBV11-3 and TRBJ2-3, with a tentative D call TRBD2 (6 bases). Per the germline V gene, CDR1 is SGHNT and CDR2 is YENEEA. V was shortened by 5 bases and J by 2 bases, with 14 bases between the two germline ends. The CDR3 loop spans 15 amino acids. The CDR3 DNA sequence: TGTGCCAGCAGCACCCGCCGGGACTCCACAGATACGCAGTATTTT. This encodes CASSTRRDSTDTQYF.